The source of this TCR beta chain is a study of technical replicates of blood from a few donors. Some clones are missing from TCRdb's copy, which holds only in-frame ones; the method was immunoSEQ multiplex PCR. Of tens of thousands of clones listed, about 92% are singletons. The CDR3 consists of 13 residues. V was shortened by 4 bases and J by 4 bases, with 14 bases between the two germline ends. The germline V gene has CDR1 SQVTM and CDR2 ANQGSEA. This clone showed up just a few times. Sequenced sample: T cells isolated from PBMCs. V usage is TRBV29-1 and J usage is TRBJ2-7; tentative D call: TRBD1 (5 bases). The sequence derives from a human donor in good health. The CDR3 is CSVVIGVRYEQYF. CDR3 nucleotides: TGCAGCGTTGTTATAGGGGTGCGGTACGAGCAGTACTTC.